The 32 T cell receptor beta chains given below trace back to one sample, sequenced in a study of blood T cell repertoires in COVID-19. The table came from immunoSEQ multiplex PCR; TCRdb's copy has only in-frame clones and leaves some out. The sample contains about 320,000 clones, about 87% of which appear only once. What was sequenced was PBMCs or T cells enriched from blood (not recorded which). The receptors originated from a young man who had recovered from COVID-19.

The J gene is TRBJ2-1, the V gene TRBV9; the match to TRBD2 covers 12 bases. After removal of 4 bases from V and 7 bases from J, the junction contained 6 bases not matched to a gene. From germline, CDR1 is SGDLS and CDR2 YYNGEE. The CDR3 loop spans 15 amino acids. In DNA, the CDR3 is TGTGCCAGCAGCTCTAGCGGGGGGGCCGGGAATGAGCAGTTCTTC. Its protein is CASSSSGGAGNEQFF.

The chain joins TRBV5-1 to TRBJ2-2; maybe TRBD2 (5 bases). This CDR3 spans 14 amino acids. V was pared by 1 base and J by 9 bases, with 13 bases between. Germline V CDR1 and CDR2: SGHRS, YFSETQ. The CDR3 reads CASSLLEAPRELFF. For the CDR3, the DNA is TGCGCCAGCAGCTTGCTGGAGGCCCCCCGGGAGCTGTTTTTT.

The chain employs TRBV29-1 and TRBJ2-6; no clear D gene. Germline CDR1 SQVTM, CDR2 ANQGSEA. Trimming took 7 bases from V and 4 from J, leaving 11 bases between them. The CDR3 extends over 13 amino acids. The CDR3 DNA is TGCAGCGCGATCCCCGTAGGGGCCAACGTCCTGACTTTC. Protein: CSAIPVGANVLTF.

A single count supports this clone. The rearrangement uses TRBV11-3 and TRBJ2-1, with TRBD1 identical over 9 bases. This CDR3 is built from 16 residues. V was clipped by 4 bases and J by 2 bases; unmatched bases: 6. Germline CDR1 and CDR2: SGHNT and YENEEA. The CDR3 sequence: CASSSGRQGAYNEQFF. The CDR3 nucleotides read TGTGCCAGCAGCTCCGGCCGACAGGGGGCCTACAATGAGCAGTTCTTC.

V and J are TRBV23-1 and TRBJ2-7; TRBD1 matches 7 bases. TRBV23-1 is filed as an ORF, its function uncertain. J was trimmed by 4 bases and V by 6 bases; bases with no gene match: 6. The CDR3 is 13 amino acids. CDR3: CASSPGQLYEQYF. CDR3 sequence (DNA): TGCGCCAGCAGCCCGGGACAGTTGTACGAGCAGTACTTC.

In nucleotides, the CDR3 is TGTGCCAGCAGCCTCTTGAGCACTGAAGCTTTCTTT. Residues: CASSLLSTEAFF. This chain joins TRBV3-1 (or the pseudogene TRBV3-2) and TRBJ1-1; D unclear. The germline V and J ends were trimmed by 4 bases and 4 bases, with 7 bases remaining between them. This CDR3 contains 12 residues. Per the germline V gene, CDR1 is LGHDT and CDR2 is YNNKEL (reference sequence).

As for this clone: The DNA is left out, because the CDR3 cannot be placed on it with certainty; the CDR3 is given as TCRdb lists it. V is TRBV2 and J is TRBJ1-1; the table's TRBD1 call for D was not verified on the DNA. CDR1 and CDR2 from the germline V gene are SNHLY and FYNNEI. With termini counted, the CDR3 has 12 amino acids. The CDR3 region is CASSAWGAGTFF.

The chain links TRBV6-4 to TRBJ1-5; 9 bases map to TRBD1. The CDR3 has 14 amino acids. Germline V gene sequence: CDR1 MRHNA, CDR2 SNTAGT. V gave up 9 bases and J gave up 7 bases; unmatched junction bases: 10. CDR3 DNA: TGTGCCAGTCGACCTCGGGACAGGGAACAGCCCCAGCATTTT. Protein: CASRPRDREQPQHF.

The rearrangement uses TRBV5-1 and TRBJ2-1; 10 nucleotides match TRBD2. This CDR3 region has 15 residues. The trim removed 7 bases at V and 9 bases at J, leaving 13 bases unmatched. Germline V CDR1 and CDR2: SGHRS, YFSETQ. The CDR3 sequence: CASGARAGGPGEQFF. CDR3 nucleotides: TGCGCCAGCGGCGCCAGAGCGGGGGGGCCTGGTGAGCAGTTCTTC.

This chain connects TRBV19 to TRBJ1-1, with D unclear. Germline assignment: CDR1 LNHDA and CDR2 SQIVND (reference sequence). Trimming pared 7 bases from V and 1 base from J, leaving 7 bases between. There are 12 residues in the CDR3. The CDR3 DNA reads TGTGCCAGTACTGGCAGGAACACTGAAGCTTTCTTT. This translates into CASTGRNTEAFF.

The rearrangement joins TRBV6-5 to TRBJ1-2, with 9 bases matching TRBD1. The V gene end was trimmed by 5 bases and the J gene end by 8 bases; junction bases not matched to a gene: 9. Germline CDR1 reads MNHEY; CDR2 reads SVGAGI. CDR3 length equals 14 residues. In DNA form, the CDR3 reads TGTGCCAGCAGTCCCCGGGACAGGGTACACGGCTACACCTTC. This gives the protein CASSPRDRVHGYTF.

This clone was found once. The chain recombines TRBV3-1 (or the pseudogene TRBV3-2) with TRBJ2-7; 8 nucleotides match TRBD2. The germline V gene has CDR1 LGHDT and CDR2 YNNKEL (reference sequence). V lost 1 base to trimming and J lost 0 bases; unmatched junction nucleotides: 5. The CDR3 extends over 16 amino acids. The CDR3: CASSQGGGGSSYEQYF. In DNA, the CDR3 is TGTGCCAGCAGCCAAGGAGGCGGGGGGAGCTCCTACGAGCAGTACTTC.

The chain carries TRBV6-5 and TRBJ1-5; TRBD1 agrees at 12 bases. There are 15 residues in the CDR3. Trimming cost V 4 bases and J 6 bases; bases outside gene matches: 4. Germline V gives CDR1 MNHEY, CDR2 SVGAGI. In nucleotides, the CDR3 is TGTGCCAGCAGTTCGGGACAGGGGGCCTCTCAGCCCCAGCATTTT. Its protein is CASSSGQGASQPQHF.

This clone has just one count. The V and J genes are TRBV7-9 and TRBJ2-7; 9 bases map to TRBD2. CDR1 and CDR2 (germline): SEHNR, FQNEAQ (reference sequence). With V trimmed by 4 bases and J by 3 bases, 7 bases remained unmatched. This CDR3 spans 15 amino acids. CDR3 region: CASSSPLAGNYEQYF. The CDR3 nucleotides are TGTGCCAGCAGCTCCCCTCTAGCGGGGAACTACGAGCAGTACTTC.

With regard to this clone: The sample has other DNA sequences that encode this CDR3 too. The chain has TRBV3-1 (or the pseudogene TRBV3-2) and TRBJ1-1; D is unclear. The CDR3 covers 15 residues. V dropped 0 bases and J dropped 0 bases, with 8 bases sitting between them. CDR1 is LGHDT and CDR2 is YNNKEL in the germline V gene (reference sequence). CDR3 sequence: CASSQDPGMNTEAFF. CDR3 nucleotide sequence: TGTGCCAGCAGCCAAGATCCCGGGATGAACACTGAAGCTTTCTTT.

The chain links TRBV2 to TRBJ1-4; D possibly corresponds to TRBD1 (6 bases). CDR1 is SNHLY, CDR2 FYNNEI, per germline. The CDR3 spans 14 residues. V was clipped by 9 bases and J by 5 bases, with 16 bases between them. The CDR3 DNA follows: TGTGCCAGGTCAGGACAGAACTTAAATGAAAAACTGTTTTTT. As protein: CARSGQNLNEKLFF.

The CDR3 coding sequence is TGCGCCAGCAGCCAAGTAGGAGGGGGCTGGAATCAGCCCCAGCATTTT. It is translated as CASSQVGGGWNQPQHF. The chain combines TRBV4-1 with TRBJ1-5; 7 nucleotides line up with TRBD1. The CDR3 totals 16 residues. Germline V lookup: CDR1 MGHRA, CDR2 YSYEKL. V shed 1 base and J 4 bases; nucleotides not matched to a gene: 7.

CDR3 sequence reads: CASSLGQGALDYGYTF. The DNA of the CDR3 is TGCGCCAGCAGCTTGGGACAGGGGGCGCTTGACTATGGCTACACCTTC. This rearrangement joins TRBV5-1 to TRBJ1-2, with 10 bases fitting TRBD1. The V segment lost 0 bases and the J segment 3 bases; nucleotides outside the gene matches: 5. The CDR3 runs 16 residues. Germline V gives CDR1 SGHRS, CDR2 YFSETQ.

The CDR3 loop reads CASSLQGWTGFNTGELFF. The CDR3 DNA reads as TGTGCCAGCAGCTTACAGGGGTGGACAGGTTTTAACACCGGGGAGCTGTTTTTT. The V gene is TRBV7-2, the J gene TRBJ2-2, with 7 bases lining up with TRBD1. This CDR3 spans 18 amino acids. Germline CDR1 SGHTA, CDR2 FQGNSA. V was clipped by 2 bases and J by 2 bases; unmatched bases: 11. Based on the CDR3 plus reference TRBV7-2 and TRBJ2-2, the full variable domain is GAGVSQSPSNKVTEKGKDVELRCDPISGHTALYWYRQSLGQGLEFLIYFQGNSAPDKSGLPSDRFSAERTGGSVSTLTIQRTQQEDSAVYLCASSLQGWTGFNTGELFFGEGSRLTVL.

The J gene is TRBJ1-2, the V gene TRBV5-8, with D maybe TRBD1 (5 bases). The ends were cut back, 1 base at V and 4 bases at J, with 14 bases in the middle. Germline V gene sequence: CDR1 SGHTS, CDR2 YDEGEE. The CDR3 is 15 amino acids. This CDR3 reads CASSLRGTAAYGYTF. For the CDR3, the DNA is TGTGCCAGCAGCTTGCGGGGGACTGCGGCCTATGGCTACACCTTC.

Details on this clone: Other nucleotide sequences from this sample produce the same CDR3. V gene TRBV5-1 combines with J gene TRBJ2-5; 7 bases are a match to TRBD1. The CDR3 contains 14 residues. Losses at the gene ends were 3 bases for V and 2 bases for J; bases not matched to a gene: 4. CDR1 and CDR2 (germline): SGHRS, YFSETQ. In DNA form, the CDR3 reads TGCGCCAGCAGCTCGGGACAGCTACAAGAGACCCAGTACTTC. This encodes CASSSGQLQETQYF.

V usage is TRBV19 and J usage is TRBJ2-3; D is unresolved. V shed 0 bases and J shed 0 bases, with 4 bases lying between them. Looked up from germline, CDR1 is LNHDA and CDR2 is SQIVND (reference sequence). The CDR3 is made up of 14 amino acids. CDR3 bases: TGTGCCAGTAGTATAGATCTTAGCACAGATACGCAGTATTTT. It yields the protein CASSIDLSTDTQYF.

This chain links TRBV28 with TRBJ2-7; TRBD1 aligns across 9 bases. The V gene's germline CDR1 is MDHEN and CDR2 SYDVKM. This CDR3 contains 14 residues. V was clipped by 9 bases and J by 3 bases; unmatched bases: 9. The CDR3 sequence is CASPSGQGSYEQYF. The CDR3 bases are TGTGCCAGTCCCTCGGGACAGGGTAGCTACGAGCAGTACTTC.

V and J are TRBV15 and TRBJ1-2; 11 bases are shared with TRBD1. The junction had 7 bases not matched to a gene; V was cut back by 3 bases and J by 4 bases. CDR3 length: 16 amino acids. The germline gives CDR1 LNHNV, CDR2 YYDKDF (reference sequence). The CDR3 reads CATSRGGQGATYGYTF. The CDR3 DNA reads as TGTGCCACCAGCAGGGGTGGACAGGGGGCTACCTATGGCTACACCTTC.

The CDR3, as DNA: TGTGCCACCAGTGATTCCCGGGACAGTAGCAATCAGCCCCAGCATTTT. This codes for CATSDSRDSSNQPQHF. V usage is TRBV24-1 and J usage is TRBJ1-5; 7 positions agree with TRBD1. CDR1 and CDR2 (germline): KGHDR, SFDVKD. This CDR3 is built from 16 residues. J was trimmed by 0 bases and V by 2 bases; bases with no gene match: 3.

The V gene is TRBV6-5, the J gene TRBJ2-5, with D possibly TRBD1 on 6 matching bases. The CDR3 consists of 13 residues. CDR1 is MNHEY, CDR2 SVGAGI, per germline. With 6 bases removed from V and 5 bases from J, the gap between germline ends came to 13 bases. The CDR3 is CASSRTAGETQYF. DNA of the CDR3: TGTGCCAGCAGCCGGACAGCCGGGGAGACCCAGTACTTC.

The chain uses TRBV6-5 and TRBJ1-6; tentatively, D is TRBD1 (5 bases). Looked up from germline, CDR1 is MNHEY and CDR2 is SVGAGI. The CDR3 is 12 amino acids. V lost 6 bases and J lost 7, with 7 bases in between. The CDR3 nucleotides are TGTGCCAGCAGACGACAGAATTCACCCCTCCACTTT. Translated: CASRRQNSPLHF.

The chain joins TRBV28 to TRBJ1-5; 9 nucleotides line up with TRBD1. CDR1 and CDR2 from the germline V gene are MDHEN and SYDVKM. After removal of 5 bases from V and 6 bases from J, the junction contained 8 bases not matched to a gene. The CDR3 is made up of 15 amino acids. CDR3: CASSGGQGGAQPQHF. The CDR3 DNA reads TGTGCCAGCAGTGGGGGACAGGGAGGCGCTCAGCCCCAGCATTTT.

The J gene is TRBJ2-1, the V gene TRBV27, with D possibly TRBD2 on 7 matching bases. Deletions cut 5 bases from V and 8 bases from J, with 10 bases between. The CDR3 is made up of 12 amino acids. Germline lookup yields CDR1 MNHEY and CDR2 SMNVEV (reference sequence). The CDR3 loop reads CASSLGGDEQFF. CDR3 coding DNA: TGTGCCAGCAGTCTAGGGGGGGATGAGCAGTTCTTC.

The chain combines TRBV27 with TRBJ1-6; 9 bases match TRBD1. Germline values: CDR1 MNHEY, CDR2 SMNVEV (reference sequence). This CDR3 spans 15 amino acids. The trim removed 8 bases at V and 4 bases at J, leaving 6 bases unmatched. CDR3 residues: CASGWTGDYNSPLHF. DNA of the CDR3: TGTGCCAGCGGCTGGACAGGGGATTATAATTCACCCCTCCACTTT.

This clone was seen repeatedly, ten times or more. The chain carries TRBV7-3 and TRBJ1-1, with D perhaps matching TRBD1 (6 bases). CDR1 is SGHTA and CDR2 is FQGTGA in the germline V gene. This CDR3 is built from 13 residues. Trimming took 8 bases from V and 1 from J, leaving 11 bases between them. The CDR3 reads CASGLTGNTEAFF. The CDR3 DNA follows: TGTGCCAGCGGCCTGACAGGGAACACTGAAGCTTTCTTT.

The rearrangement links TRBV7-2 to TRBJ2-7; D may be TRBD2 (5 bases). Germline values: CDR1 SGHTA, CDR2 FQGNSA. CDR3 length equals 12 residues. Trimming shortened V by 5 bases and J by 3 bases, and 8 bases separated the two germline ends. The CDR3 DNA follows: TGTGCCAGCAGCATCGGACTCTACGAGCAGTACTTC. It encodes CASSIGLYEQYF.